The 14 T cell receptor beta chains below were found in one sample sequenced in a study of OX40 agonist ivuxolimab in advanced cancers. TCRdb keeps only in-frame clones here, not all; method: immunoSEQ multiplex PCR. The table has about 77,000 clones, roughly 90% seen once. Sequenced here: CD4+ or CD8+ T cells sorted from blood, sampled in a trial of the OX40 agonist ivuxolimab. The receptors stem from an adult with an advanced solid tumor such as melanoma, head and neck, liver or kidney cancer.

The chain couples TRBV7-2 to TRBJ2-5, with TRBD2 matching over 7 bases. Germline V lookup: CDR1 SGHTA, CDR2 FQGNSA. The CDR3 sequence is 14 residues long. J was trimmed by 5 bases and V by 5 bases; bases with no gene match: 8. The CDR3 is CASSPDWGGETQYF. DNA of the CDR3: TGTGCCAGCAGCCCGGACTGGGGGGGGGAGACCCAGTACTTC.

The chain is built from TRBV9 and TRBJ2-2; no clear D. Germline assignment: CDR1 SGDLS and CDR2 YYNGEE. Trimming shortened V by 3 bases and J by 4 bases, and 10 bases separated the two germline ends. The length of the CDR3 is 14 residues. DNA for the CDR3: TGTGCCAGCAGCGAGACTGTCCCCACCGGGGAGCTGTTTTTT. Translated, it gives CASSETVPTGELFF. The full variable domain, completed using reference TRBV9 and TRBJ2-2, is DSGVTQTPKHLITATGQRVTLRCSPRSGDLSVYWYQQSLDQGLQFLIQYYNGEERAKGNILERFSAQQFPDLHSELNLSSLELGDSALYFCASSETVPTGELFFGEGSRLTVL.

This sequence joins TRBV29-1 and TRBJ1-1; 7 positions match TRBD1. The V segment lost 7 bases and the J segment 2 bases; nucleotides outside the gene matches: 7. Germline lookup yields CDR1 SQVTM and CDR2 ANQGSEA. This CDR3 is 13 amino acids long. CDR3 nucleotide sequence: TGCAGCGCTCCGACAGGGATTAACACTGAAGCTTTCTTT. This sequence encodes CSAPTGINTEAFF.

The J gene is TRBJ1-4, the V gene TRBV18; 9 bases line up with TRBD1. This CDR3 comprises 17 residues. Germline CDR1 is KGHSH and CDR2 is LQKENI. The V gene end was trimmed by 3 bases and the J gene end by 4 bases; junction bases not matched to a gene: 9. CDR3 DNA sequence: TGTGCCAGCTCACCGGGACAGGGAAGAGCAAATAATGAAAAACTGTTTTTT. This sequence encodes CASSPGQGRANNEKLFF.

This clone showed up just once. The V call is TRBV18, the J call TRBJ1-2; 8 nucleotides align to TRBD1. Germline lookup yields CDR1 KGHSH and CDR2 LQKENI. V lost 5 bases to trimming and J lost 4 bases; unmatched junction nucleotides: 9. This CDR3 is built from 15 residues. In nucleotides, the CDR3 is TGTGCCAGCTCAAGTCTGGACAGGGAGTTCTATGGCTACACCTTC. Its protein is CASSSLDREFYGYTF.

The V and J genes are TRBV30 and TRBJ1-1, with D unclear. The germline CDR1 and CDR2 sequences are GTSNPN and SVGIG (reference sequence). This CDR3 contains 13 residues. V lost 1 base, J lost 5 bases, and 11 bases lay in between. The CDR3 coding sequence is TGTGCCTGGAGTGCCCGTCCGGGAACTGAAGCTTTCTTT. This sequence encodes CAWSARPGTEAFF.

This chain joins TRBV4-2 and TRBJ2-2; 9 positions agree with TRBD2. V dropped 4 bases and J dropped 6; count of bases not matched to a gene: 9. CDR3 size: 16 residues. Germline values: CDR1 LGHNA, CDR2 YNFKEQ. As DNA, the CDR3 is TGTGCCAGCAGCCGGGCCGAGCGGGGGGTGCCCGGGGAGCTGTTTTTT. Translation gives CASSRAERGVPGELFF.

This clone was detected once. V gene TRBV10-2 combines with J gene TRBJ1-1; 7 bases agree with TRBD1. CDR3 length: 17 amino acids. V dropped 2 bases and J dropped 1; count of bases not matched to a gene: 10. The germline V gene encodes CDR1 WSHSY and CDR2 SAAADI. CDR3 in amino acids: CASSEIGGLRGNTEAFF. In nucleotides, the CDR3 is TGCGCCAGCAGTGAGATAGGGGGCTTGAGGGGGAACACTGAAGCTTTCTTT.

V is TRBV2 and J is TRBJ1-4; 8 positions match TRBD1. Germline loops: CDR1 SNHLY, CDR2 FYNNEI. The V gene end was trimmed by 8 bases and the J gene end by 8 bases; junction bases not matched to a gene: 10. CDR3 length equals 14 residues. The CDR3 loop reads CASLLQGVVEKLFF. The CDR3 DNA reads TGTGCCAGCCTCTTACAGGGGGTAGTCGAAAAACTGTTTTTT.

V gene TRBV18 combines with J gene TRBJ2-7; TRBD2 agrees at 11 bases. The length of the CDR3 is 17 residues. CDR1 is KGHSH and CDR2 is LQKENI in the germline V gene. V was clipped by 3 bases and J by 6 bases; unmatched bases: 13. The CDR3 region has the DNA TGTGCCAGCTCACCGTATGTTCTGACTAGCGGGATCAGCGAGCAGTACTTC. Its translation: CASSPYVLTSGISEQYF.

V and J are TRBV6-6 and TRBJ2-1, with no clear D. CDR3 size: 16 residues. Trimming cost V 0 bases and J 0 bases, with 9 bases left between them. Germline V gene sequence: CDR1 MNHNY, CDR2 SVGAGI (reference sequence). The CDR3, as DNA: TGTGCCAGCAGTTACTCTGCGGTGAGCTCCTACAATGAGCAGTTCTTC. Its protein product is CASSYSAVSSYNEQFF.

The rearrangement joins TRBV10-3 to TRBJ1-2; D perhaps matches TRBD1 (6 bases). This CDR3 has 14 residues. Germline CDR1 ENHRY, CDR2 SYGVKD. V lost 0 bases and J 7 bases, leaving 12 bases between the germline ends. CDR3 protein: CAISESTGAGGYTF. The CDR3 region has the DNA TGTGCCATCAGTGAGTCGACGGGGGCTGGTGGCTACACCTTC.

The chain has TRBV11-3 and TRBJ1-1, with D maybe TRBD1 (5 bases). The CDR3 has 13 amino acids. The V and J ends lost 3 bases and 1 base respectively, with 6 bases between them. Germline CDR1 and CDR2: SGHNT and YENEEA. The CDR3 here is CASSLTENTEAFF. The CDR3 DNA reads as TGTGCCAGCAGCTTGACAGAGAACACTGAAGCTTTCTTT. The entire variable domain, with the rest obtained from reference TRBV11-3 and TRBJ1-1, is as follows: EAGVVQSPRYKIIEKKQPVAFWCNPISGHNTLYWYLQNLGQGPELLIRYENEEAVDDSQLPKDRFSAERLKGVDSTLKIQPAELGDSAVYLCASSLTENTEAFFGQGTRLTVV.

The chain links TRBV4-1 to TRBJ2-4; no clear D. The V end was cut by 6 bases, the J end by 4 bases, with 4 bases between. The V gene's germline CDR1 is MGHRA and CDR2 YSYEKL. The CDR3 runs to 11 residues. The CDR3 bases are TGCGCCAGCAGGGATAAAAACATTCAGTACTTC. Translating gives CASRDKNIQYF.